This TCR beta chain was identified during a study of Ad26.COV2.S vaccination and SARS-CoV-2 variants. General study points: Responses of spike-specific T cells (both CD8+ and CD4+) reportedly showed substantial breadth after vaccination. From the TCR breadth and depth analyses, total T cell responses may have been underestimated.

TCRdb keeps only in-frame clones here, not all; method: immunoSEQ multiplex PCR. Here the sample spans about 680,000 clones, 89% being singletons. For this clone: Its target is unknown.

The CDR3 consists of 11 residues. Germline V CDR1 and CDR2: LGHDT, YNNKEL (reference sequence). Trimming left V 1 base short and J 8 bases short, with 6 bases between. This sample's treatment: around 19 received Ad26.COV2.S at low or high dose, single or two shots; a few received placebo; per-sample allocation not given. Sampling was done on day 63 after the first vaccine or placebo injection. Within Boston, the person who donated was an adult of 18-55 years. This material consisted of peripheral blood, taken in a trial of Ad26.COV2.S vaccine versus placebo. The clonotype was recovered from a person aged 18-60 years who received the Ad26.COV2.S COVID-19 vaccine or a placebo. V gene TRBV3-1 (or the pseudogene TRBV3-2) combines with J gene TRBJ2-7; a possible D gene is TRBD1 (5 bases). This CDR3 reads CASSQVGQQYF. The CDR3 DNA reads TGTGCCAGCAGCCAAGTGGGGCAGCAGTACTTC.